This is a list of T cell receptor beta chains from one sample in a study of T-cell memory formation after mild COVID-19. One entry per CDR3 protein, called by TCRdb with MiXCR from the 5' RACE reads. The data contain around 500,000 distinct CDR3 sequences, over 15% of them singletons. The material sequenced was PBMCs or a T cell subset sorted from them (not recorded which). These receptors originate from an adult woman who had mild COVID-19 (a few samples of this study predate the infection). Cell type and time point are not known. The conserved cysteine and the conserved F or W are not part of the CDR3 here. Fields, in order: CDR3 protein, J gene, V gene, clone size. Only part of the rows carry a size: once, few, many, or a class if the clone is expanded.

CDR3aa: ASSSYSGANTGELF
j_gene: TRBJ2-2
v_gene: TRBV7-9
abundance: .

CDR3aa: ASSLVAGGHSYEQY
j_gene: TRBJ2-7
v_gene: TRBV7-9
abundance: .

CDR3aa: ASSQTGNGQPQH
j_gene: TRBJ1-5
v_gene: TRBV7-3
abundance: .

CDR3aa: ATSAAAGYEQY
j_gene: TRBJ2-7
v_gene: TRBV24-1
abundance: few

CDR3aa: ASSSDRGGNIQY
j_gene: TRBJ2-4
v_gene: TRBV5-1
abundance: many

CDR3aa: ASSLGHSPNTGELF
j_gene: TRBJ2-2
v_gene: TRBV5-1
abundance: .

CDR3aa: SVEPRQDEQF
j_gene: TRBJ2-1
v_gene: TRBV29-1
abundance: .

CDR3aa: ASSLQLNRRGSTEAF
j_gene: TRBJ1-1
v_gene: TRBV4-1
abundance: few

CDR3aa: ASSRTDLMNTEAF
j_gene: TRBJ1-1
v_gene: TRBV19
abundance: .

CDR3aa: ASSRPGDYNEQF
j_gene: TRBJ2-1
v_gene: TRBV27
abundance: .

CDR3aa: ATSDSTRTGFTDTQY
j_gene: TRBJ2-3
v_gene: TRBV24-1
abundance: few

CDR3aa: ASSQTSGGTYEQY
j_gene: TRBJ2-7
v_gene: TRBV7-8
abundance: .

CDR3aa: ATSRPGTGGDEQF
j_gene: TRBJ2-1
v_gene: TRBV15
abundance: .

CDR3aa: ASSFRASGSEQF
j_gene: TRBJ2-1
v_gene: TRBV7-8
abundance: .

CDR3aa: ASRSDKGKNYGYT
j_gene: TRBJ1-2
v_gene: TRBV12-3/TRBV12-4
abundance: few

CDR3aa: ASSLLGTSGETQY
j_gene: TRBJ2-5
v_gene: TRBV27
abundance: .

CDR3aa: TSSQDRGELF
j_gene: TRBJ2-2
v_gene: TRBV1
abundance: once

CDR3aa: ASSYSGQGGYEQY
j_gene: TRBJ2-7
v_gene: TRBV6-5
abundance: many

CDR3aa: ASRDRGQGGYT
j_gene: TRBJ1-2
v_gene: TRBV9
abundance: .

CDR3aa: ASSYREGDTQY
j_gene: TRBJ2-3
v_gene: TRBV6-5
abundance: few